A single sample gave rise to the 7 T cell receptor beta chains below, sequenced in a study of control samples from healthy donors and cancer patients. Method: immunoSEQ multiplex PCR; TCRdb's copy keeps in-frame clones and lacks some. The data hold over 80,000 clones, with about 80% observed a single time. The specimen was blood. These TCRs come from a woman in her 30s in good health.

The CDR3: CASTGTGNQPQHF. For the CDR3, the DNA is TGTGCCAGTACCGGGACGGGCAATCAGCCCCAGCATTTT. The chain links TRBV19 to TRBJ1-5, with a possible D match to TRBD1 (5 bases). In germline, CDR1 is LNHDA, CDR2 SQIVND (reference sequence). Trimming removed 7 bases at V and 2 bases at J, with 9 bases between. The CDR3 is 13 residues long.

The chain recombines TRBV30 with TRBJ1-6; D remains ambiguous. V lost 4 bases and J lost 0, with 4 bases in between. Germline CDR1 reads GTSNPN; CDR2 reads SVGIG (reference sequence). The CDR3 totals 13 residues. CDR3 DNA: TGTGCCTGGACTAGCTCCTATAATTCACCCCTCCACTTT. This codes for CAWTSSYNSPLHF.

The count of this clone is one. The J gene is TRBJ1-1, the V gene TRBV30; D is perhaps TRBD1 (5 bases). V was clipped by 3 bases and J by 1 base, with 15 bases between them. This CDR3 spans 15 amino acids. Germline CDR1 and CDR2: GTSNPN and SVGIG (reference sequence). The DNA for the CDR3 is TGTGCCTGGAGGGTCCGGGACCGGGCGAACACTGAAGCTTTCTTT. Amino acid sequence: CAWRVRDRANTEAFF.

The chain carries TRBV18 and TRBJ2-2; D gene ambiguous. The V gene lost 3 bases and the J gene lost 4 bases, with 6 bases spanning the gap. The CDR3 covers 13 residues. Germline loops: CDR1 KGHSH, CDR2 LQKENI. The chain's CDR3 is CASSPPITGELFF. For the CDR3, the DNA is TGTGCCAGCTCACCCCCTATCACCGGGGAGCTGTTTTTT. The full variable domain, its missing parts supplied by reference TRBV18 and TRBJ2-2, is NAGVMQNPRHLVRRRGQEARLRCSPMKGHSHVYWYRQLPEEGLKFMVYLQKENIIDESGMPKERFSAEFPKEGPSILRIQQVVRGDSAAYFCASSPPITGELFFGEGSRLTVL.

The chain links TRBV2 to TRBJ2-5; D gene ambiguous. The germline gives CDR1 SNHLY, CDR2 FYNNEI. This CDR3 region has 13 residues. The germline V and J ends were trimmed by 4 bases and 5 bases, with 11 bases remaining between them. This CDR3 is CASSGSRVETQYF. The CDR3 coding sequence is TGTGCCAGCAGTGGTTCGAGAGTGGAGACCCAGTACTTC.

The V call is TRBV7-2, the J call TRBJ2-2, with D possibly matching TRBD1 (6 bases). The V end lost 5 bases, the J end lost 0 bases, and 13 bases lay between the germline ends. Germline loops: CDR1 SGHTA, CDR2 FQGNSA. The CDR3 consists of 16 residues. CDR3 in DNA: TGTGCCAGCAGCAGAAGGACAGATACGAACACCGGGGAGCTGTTTTTT. Translation gives CASSRRTDTNTGELFF. Full variable domain (outside the CDR3, taken from reference TRBV7-2 and TRBJ2-2): GAGVSQSPSNKVTEKGKDVELRCDPISGHTALYWYRQSLGQGLEFLIYFQGNSAPDKSGLPSDRFSAERTGGSVSTLTIQRTQQEDSAVYLCASSRRTDTNTGELFFGEGSRLTVL.

This chain's CDR3 is CASSFRTGVQETQYF. CDR3 nucleotide sequence: TGTGCCAGCAGTTTCCGGACAGGGGTACAGGAGACCCAGTACTTC. The rearrangement uses TRBV2 and TRBJ2-5; 9 bases fit TRBD1. V lost 5 bases and J lost 5; bases outside the gene matches: 9. The length of the CDR3 is 15 residues. The germline V gene encodes CDR1 SNHLY and CDR2 FYNNEI.